Shown below are 5 T cell receptor beta chains from a single sample sequenced in a study of regulatory T cells in long-lasting Graves disease. Time point described: newly diagnosed GD, antithyroid drugs for less than 3 months. PBMC-extracted RNA yielded the TCR library. Arm-PCR of CDR3 regions and iRepertoire HTBI primers were the basis on which TCR beta libraries were built. One entry per CDR3 protein results from TCRdb running MiXCR on the multiplex PCR reads. The sample gives 400,000 to 500,000 distinct CDR3 sequences, 12% to 15% of which show up once; approximately 17% is in the top ten. These sequences were also reported in another study, on T cells in Graves' hyperthyroidism and ophthalmopathy.

This specimen was peripheral blood mononuclear cells (PBMCs), taken at new diagnosis, from a patient treated with antithyroid drugs. These receptors were taken from a woman in her fifties or sixties with Graves disease.

This clonotype was counted many times. The rearrangement joins TRBV18 to TRBJ2-2, with D possibly being TRBD1 (6 bases). Germline V gives CDR1 KGHSH, CDR2 LQKENI. V lost 3 bases and J 7 bases, leaving 18 bases between the germline ends. The CDR3 has 16 amino acids. CDR3 residues: CASSPMETGKVGELFF. The CDR3 region has the DNA TGTGCCAGCTCACCCATGGAAACAGGGAAAGTCGGGGAGCTGTTTTTT.

This clonotype has a handful of counts. The genes are TRBV10-2 and TRBJ2-3; weak D call: TRBD2 (5 bases). The CDR3 is made up of 15 amino acids. V gave up 8 bases and J gave up 6 bases, with 21 bases separating them. Germline CDR1 reads WSHSY; CDR2 reads SAAADI. The CDR3 spells CASGSRSGDSDTQYF. DNA of the CDR3: TGCGCCAGCGGGAGTCGTTCAGGCGATTCCGATACGCAGTATTTT.

A few counts support this clonotype. The chain recombines TRBV9 with TRBJ2-5; 7 nucleotides agree with TRBD1. The ends lost 0 bases at V and 0 bases at J; junction bases unmatched: 2. The germline V gene encodes CDR1 SGDLS and CDR2 YYNGEE. The CDR3 runs to 15 residues. CDR3 sequence (DNA): TGTGCCAGCAGCGTAGAGGGGACAGACCAAGAGACCCAGTACTTC. This sequence encodes CASSVEGTDQETQYF.

V and J are TRBV30 and TRBJ2-3, with D tentatively TRBD2 (7 bases). V was trimmed by 5 bases and J by 4 bases, leaving 10 bases between them. Germline V lookup: CDR1 GTSNPN, CDR2 SVGIG (reference sequence). The CDR3 sequence is 12 residues long. The CDR3 reads CAWGGGADTQYF. The CDR3 DNA reads TGTGCCTGGGGGGGGGGCGCAGATACGCAGTATTTT.

There are many counts of this clonotype. V and J are TRBV20-1 and TRBJ2-7; D may be TRBD1 or TRBD2 (5 bases each). CDR1 is DFQATT and CDR2 is SNEGSKA in the germline V gene (reference sequence). This CDR3 comprises 14 residues. V gave up 5 bases and J gave up 5 bases, with 19 bases separating them. CDR3 residues: CSASGPLLGDEQYF. As DNA, the CDR3 is TGCAGTGCTTCGGGACCGTTGCTAGGTGACGAGCAGTACTTC.